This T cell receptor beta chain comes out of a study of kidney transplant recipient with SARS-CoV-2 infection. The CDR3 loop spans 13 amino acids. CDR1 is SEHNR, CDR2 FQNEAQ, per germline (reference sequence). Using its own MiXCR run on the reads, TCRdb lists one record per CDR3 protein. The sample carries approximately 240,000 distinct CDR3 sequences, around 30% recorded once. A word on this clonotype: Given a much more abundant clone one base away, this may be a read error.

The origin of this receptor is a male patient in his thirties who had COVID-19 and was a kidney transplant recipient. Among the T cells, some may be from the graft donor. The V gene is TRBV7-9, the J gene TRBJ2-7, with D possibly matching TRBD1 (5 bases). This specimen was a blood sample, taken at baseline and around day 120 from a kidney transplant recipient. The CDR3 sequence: CVSSSMTEYEQYF. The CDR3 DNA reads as TGTGTCAGCAGCTCCATGACAGAGTACGAGCAGTACTTC.